The 17 T cell receptor beta chains given below trace back to one sample, sequenced in a study of long-term antiretroviral therapy in people with HIV. Assay version v3.0 of immunoSEQ was used, and it was run at survey level. Sequencing used immunoSEQ multiplex PCR; TCRdb keeps in-frame clones, though not all of them. The sample lists about 30,000 clones; about nine tenths were seen once. Source: unsorted PBMCs, taken around 5 years before starting antiretroviral therapy. These receptors all come from a man aged 50 to 60 with HIV.

The chain has TRBV21-1 and TRBJ1-5. TRBV21-1 has pseudogene status. The CDR3 loop spans 15 amino acids. The CDR3: CASSTRDSAGQPQHF. Written as DNA, the CDR3 is TGTGCCAGCAGCACCAGGGATAGCGCGGGTCAGCCCCAGCATTTT.

The chain links TRBV5-1 to TRBJ2-3, with unresolved D. This CDR3 spans 14 amino acids. Germline lookup yields CDR1 SGHRS and CDR2 YFSETQ. The V and J ends lost 0 bases and 3 bases respectively, with 8 bases between them. The chain's CDR3 is CASSLGVGTDTQYF. CDR3 nucleotides: TGCGCCAGCAGCTTGGGGGTGGGGACAGATACGCAGTATTTT.

The chain carries TRBV9 and TRBJ2-2; maybe TRBD2 (6 bases). The germline V gene encodes CDR1 SGDLS and CDR2 YYNGEE. V was clipped by 2 bases and J by 7 bases, with 18 bases between them. The CDR3 is 16 amino acids. Here the CDR3 reads CASSVDYVSAGGELFF. CDR3 in DNA: TGTGCCAGCAGCGTTGACTATGTGTCAGCGGGCGGGGAGCTGTTTTTT.

The V call is TRBV7-2, the J call TRBJ2-7; 7 bases map to TRBD1. Per the germline V gene, CDR1 is SGHTA and CDR2 is FQGNSA. The CDR3 sequence is 14 residues long. The junction had 7 bases not matched to a gene; V was cut back by 3 bases and J by 5 bases. For the CDR3, the DNA is TGTGCCAGCAGCTTCGACAGGGCGTACCACGAGCAGTACTTC. It yields the protein CASSFDRAYHEQYF.

The chain couples TRBV30 to TRBJ1-5; D gene unclear. CDR1 is GTSNPN and CDR2 is SVGIG in the germline V gene (reference sequence). CDR3 size: 14 residues. Trimming removed 1 base at V and 5 bases at J, with 12 bases between. CDR3 in amino acids: CAWSARAGHQPQHF. The CDR3 DNA follows: TGTGCCTGGAGTGCACGGGCTGGGCATCAGCCCCAGCATTTT.

This clone appeared a single time. The V and J genes are TRBV2 and TRBJ2-5; D is ambiguous. Germline V gene sequence: CDR1 SNHLY, CDR2 FYNNEI. CDR3 size: 11 residues. Trimming took off 7 bases at V and 6 bases at J, with 9 bases between the two ends. The CDR3 DNA reads TGTGCCAGCATAGGAGAAAAGACCCAGTACTTC. The encoded protein is CASIGEKTQYF. The variable domain in full, completed from reference TRBV2 and TRBJ2-5, reads EPEVTQTPSHQVTQMGQEVILRCVPISNHLYFYWYRQILGQKVEFLVSFYNNEISEKSEIFDDQFSVERPDGSNFTLKIRSTKLEDSAMYFCASIGEKTQYFGPGTRLLVL.

The chain carries TRBV27 and TRBJ2-1, with 7 bases matching TRBD1. V was clipped by 5 bases and J by 6 bases; unmatched bases: 4. The CDR3 sequence is 13 residues long. Looked up from germline, CDR1 is MNHEY and CDR2 is SMNVEV (reference sequence). The CDR3 bases are TGTGCCAGCAGTAGACAGGGCCTCAATGAGCAGTTCTTC. It translates to CASSRQGLNEQFF.

J is TRBJ2-6 and V is TRBV2; D is ambiguous. CDR1 SNHLY and CDR2 FYNNEI come from the germline V gene. CDR3 size: 14 residues. Trimming stripped 7 bases from V and 4 bases from J, with 11 bases between. Written as DNA, the CDR3 is TGTGCCAGCAACCCACAGAGGGGGGCCAACGTCCTGACTTTC. Residues: CASNPQRGANVLTF.

The V and J genes are TRBV5-1 and TRBJ1-2; 11 bases fit TRBD1. CDR1 is SGHRS and CDR2 is YFSETQ in the germline V gene. V trimming: 2 bases; J trimming: 9 bases; junction bases outside the gene matches: 9. CDR3 size: 15 residues. CDR3 in DNA: TGCGCCAGCAGCTTACCGGGACAGGGGGTTTTGAGCTACACCTTC. Protein: CASSLPGQGVLSYTF.

This chain links TRBV10-3 with TRBJ2-3; 8 nucleotides line up with TRBD2. CDR1 ENHRY and CDR2 SYGVKD come from the germline V gene. This CDR3 contains 16 residues. With 6 bases clipped from V and 1 base from J, the junction kept 9 bases outside the gene matches. The CDR3 reads CAIRPGAGVGTDTQYF. The CDR3, as DNA: TGTGCCATCAGACCCGGAGCGGGAGTAGGCACAGATACGCAGTATTTT.

The J gene is TRBJ2-2, the V gene TRBV9, with D perhaps being TRBD1 or TRBD2 (5 bases each). This CDR3 comprises 19 residues. Trimming removed 3 bases at V and 0 bases at J, with 21 bases between. Germline V gene lookup returns CDR1 SGDLS and CDR2 YYNGEE. CDR3: CASSAARFPGPTNTGELFF. The CDR3 DNA sequence: TGTGCCAGCAGCGCAGCTCGTTTTCCGGGGCCGACGAACACCGGGGAGCTGTTTTTT.

This clone appeared once. This rearrangement joins TRBV5-5 to TRBJ2-6; no reliable D call. V was pared by 4 bases and J by 3 bases, with 8 bases between. There are 14 residues in the CDR3. In germline, CDR1 is SGHKS, CDR2 YYEKEE (reference sequence). CDR3 sequence: CASSTSSGANVLTF. The CDR3 region has the DNA TGTGCCAGCAGCACCAGTAGTGGGGCCAACGTCCTGACTTTC.

This rearrangement joins TRBV6-6 to TRBJ1-5; D gene uncertain. The V gene lost 0 bases and the J gene lost 6 bases, with 6 bases spanning the gap. This CDR3 has 13 amino acids. Germline values: CDR1 MNHNY, CDR2 SVGAGI (reference sequence). CDR3 amino acids: CASSYSSLQPQHF. CDR3 nucleotide sequence: TGTGCCAGCAGTTACTCGTCCCTTCAGCCCCAGCATTTT.

The gene calls are TRBV5-6 and TRBJ1-1, with a tentative D call TRBD1 (6 bases). Trimming removed 2 bases from V and 10 bases from J, with 18 bases in between. This CDR3 spans 14 amino acids. The germline V gene encodes CDR1 SGHDT and CDR2 YYEEEE. In DNA, the CDR3 is TGTGCCAGCAGCTTAATCCTCCGGGGGCGAGGAGCTTTCTTT. Translation gives CASSLILRGRGAFF.

The table lists this clone with a few counts. The genes are TRBV11-1 and TRBJ2-2; the match to TRBD2 covers 11 bases. This CDR3 has 18 residues. Germline V gene lookup returns CDR1 SGHAT and CDR2 FQDESV (reference sequence). With V trimmed by 0 bases and J by 2 bases, 5 bases remained unmatched. In DNA, the CDR3 is TGTGCCAGCAGCTTAGCGCCGGGACTAGCGGAAAACACCGGGGAGCTGTTTTTT. It yields the protein CASSLAPGLAENTGELFF.

This sequence joins TRBV6-6 and TRBJ1-2; 10 bases agree with TRBD1. This CDR3 has 15 amino acids. Unmatched junction bases numbered 7, after V lost 5 bases and J lost 4 bases. Germline lookup yields CDR1 MNHNY and CDR2 SVGAGI (reference sequence). The DNA for the CDR3 is TGTGCCAGCAGTACCATGAGGACAGGGGGCTATGGCTACACCTTC. Protein sequence: CASSTMRTGGYGYTF.

V usage is TRBV5-1 and J usage is TRBJ2-1; D is perhaps TRBD2 (6 bases). The CDR3 spans 14 residues. V lost 4 bases to trimming and J lost 1 base, with 9 bases between them. From germline, CDR1 is SGHRS and CDR2 YFSETQ. The DNA of the CDR3 is TGCGCCAGCAGCGGGCTAGCGTCCTACAATGAGCAGTTCTTC. Residues: CASSGLASYNEQFF.